This T cell receptor (beta chain) was found in a study of shared clonotypes between healthy human individuals. The CDR3 loop spans 16 amino acids. Germline lookup yields CDR1 SGHRS and CDR2 YFSETQ. V was clipped by 1 base and J by 6 bases, with 16 bases between them. TCRdb keeps only in-frame clones here, not all; method: immunoSEQ multiplex PCR. The table has fewer than 600,000 clones, more than 65% seen once. Sequenced sample: PBMCs. This receptor was taken from a woman between 40 and 55 years old in good health. Some clones in this sample may be carry-over from other donors' samples. The chain uses TRBV5-1 and TRBJ2-2, with a tentative D call TRBD1 (6 bases). CDR3 in DNA: TGCGCCAGCAGCTTGTATCCACAGGGCGCCGCCGGGGAGCTGTTTTTT. It codes for CASSLYPQGAAGELFF.